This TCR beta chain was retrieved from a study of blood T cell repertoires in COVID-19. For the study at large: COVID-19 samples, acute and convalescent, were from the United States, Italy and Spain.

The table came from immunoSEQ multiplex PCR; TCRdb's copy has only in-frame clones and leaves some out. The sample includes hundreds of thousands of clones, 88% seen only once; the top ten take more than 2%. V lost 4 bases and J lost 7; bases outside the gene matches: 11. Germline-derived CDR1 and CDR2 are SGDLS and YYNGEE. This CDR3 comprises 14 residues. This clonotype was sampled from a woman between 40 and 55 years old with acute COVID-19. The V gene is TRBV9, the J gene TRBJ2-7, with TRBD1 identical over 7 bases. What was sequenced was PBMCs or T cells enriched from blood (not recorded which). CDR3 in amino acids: CASSPRDSPQEQYF. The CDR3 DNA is TGTGCCAGCAGCCCCCGGGACAGCCCCCAGGAGCAGTACTTC.